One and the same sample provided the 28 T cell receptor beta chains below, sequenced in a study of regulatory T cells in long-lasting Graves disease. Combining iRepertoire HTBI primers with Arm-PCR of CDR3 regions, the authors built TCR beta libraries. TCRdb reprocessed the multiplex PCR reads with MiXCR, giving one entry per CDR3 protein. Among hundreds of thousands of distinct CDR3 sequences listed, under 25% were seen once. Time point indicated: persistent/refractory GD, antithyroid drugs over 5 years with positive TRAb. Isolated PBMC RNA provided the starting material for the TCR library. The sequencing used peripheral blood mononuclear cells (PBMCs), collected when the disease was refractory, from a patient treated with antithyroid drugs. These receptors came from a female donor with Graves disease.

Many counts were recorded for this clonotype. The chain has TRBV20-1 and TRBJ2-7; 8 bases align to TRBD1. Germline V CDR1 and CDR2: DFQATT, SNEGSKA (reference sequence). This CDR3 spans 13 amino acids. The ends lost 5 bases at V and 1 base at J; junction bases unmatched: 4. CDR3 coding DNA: TGCAGTGCTTTCCGGGACAGGTCCTACGAGCAGTACTTC. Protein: CSAFRDRSYEQYF.

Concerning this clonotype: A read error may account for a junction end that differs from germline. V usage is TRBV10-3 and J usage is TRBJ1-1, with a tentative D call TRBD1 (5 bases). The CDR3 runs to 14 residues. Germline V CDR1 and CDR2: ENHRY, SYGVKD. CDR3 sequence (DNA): TGTGCCATCAGTGAGTCAGGTAGGGGCACTGGAGCTTTCTTT. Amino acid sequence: CAISESGRGTGAFF.

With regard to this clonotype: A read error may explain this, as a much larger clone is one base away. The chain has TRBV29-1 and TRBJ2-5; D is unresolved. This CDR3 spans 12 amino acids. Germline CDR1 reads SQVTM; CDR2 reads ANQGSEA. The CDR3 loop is CSVVKDQEAQYF. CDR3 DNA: TGCAGCGTTGTCAAGGACCAAGAGGCCCAGTACTTC.

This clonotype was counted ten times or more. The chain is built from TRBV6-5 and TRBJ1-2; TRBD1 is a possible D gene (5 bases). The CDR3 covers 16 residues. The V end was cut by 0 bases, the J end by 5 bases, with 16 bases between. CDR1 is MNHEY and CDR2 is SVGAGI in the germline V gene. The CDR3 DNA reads TGTGCCAGCAGTTACTCGAAACCCTCCGGGACGTATGGCTACACCTTC. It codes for CASSYSKPSGTYGYTF.

CDR3 residues: CASREGPDTGELFF. The CDR3 nucleotides read TGCGCCAGCAGGGAGGGTCCGGACACCGGGGAGCTGTTTTTT. This chain connects TRBV5-1 to TRBJ2-2, with a weak D call TRBD2 (6 bases). The CDR3 has 14 residues. Germline values: CDR1 SGHRS, CDR2 YFSETQ. The V and J ends lost 5 bases and 3 bases respectively, with 11 bases between them.

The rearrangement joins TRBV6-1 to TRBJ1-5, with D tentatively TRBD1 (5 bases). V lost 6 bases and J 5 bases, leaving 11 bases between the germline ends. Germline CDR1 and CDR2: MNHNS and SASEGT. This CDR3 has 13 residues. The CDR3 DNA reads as TGTGCCAGCAGGAGAGGCAGGGATCAGCCCCAGCATTTT. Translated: CASRRGRDQPQHF.

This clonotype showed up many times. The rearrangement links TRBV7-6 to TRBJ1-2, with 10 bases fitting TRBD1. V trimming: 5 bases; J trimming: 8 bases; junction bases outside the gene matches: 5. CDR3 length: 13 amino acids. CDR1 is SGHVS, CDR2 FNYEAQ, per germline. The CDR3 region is CASSQGQGNGYTF. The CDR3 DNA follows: TGTGCCAGCAGCCAGGGACAGGGGAACGGCTACACCTTC.

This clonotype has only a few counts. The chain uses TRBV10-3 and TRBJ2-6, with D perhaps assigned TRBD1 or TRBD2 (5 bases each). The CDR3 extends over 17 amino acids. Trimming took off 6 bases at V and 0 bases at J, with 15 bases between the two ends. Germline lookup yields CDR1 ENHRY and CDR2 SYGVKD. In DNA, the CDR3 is TGTGCCATCAGAGCTCCGGGACGGTCCTCTGGGGCCAACGTCCTGACTTTC. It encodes CAIRAPGRSSGANVLTF.

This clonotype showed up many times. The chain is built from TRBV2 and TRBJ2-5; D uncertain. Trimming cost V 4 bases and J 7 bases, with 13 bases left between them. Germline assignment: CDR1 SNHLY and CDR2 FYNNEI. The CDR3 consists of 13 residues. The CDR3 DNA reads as TGTGCCAGCAGTGTGACTGTCGAAGGGACCCAGTACTTC. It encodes CASSVTVEGTQYF.

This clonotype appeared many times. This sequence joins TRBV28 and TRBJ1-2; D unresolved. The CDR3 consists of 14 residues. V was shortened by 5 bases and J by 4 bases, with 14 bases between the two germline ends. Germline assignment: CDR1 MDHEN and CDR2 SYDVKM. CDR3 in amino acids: CASSTLQAAYGYTF. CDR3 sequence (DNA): TGTGCCAGCAGTACCCTGCAGGCGGCCTATGGCTACACCTTC.

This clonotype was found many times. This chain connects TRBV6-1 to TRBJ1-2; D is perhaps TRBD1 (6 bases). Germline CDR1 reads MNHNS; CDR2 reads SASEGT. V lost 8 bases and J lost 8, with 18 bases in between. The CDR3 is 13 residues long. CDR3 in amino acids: CASQRDTRTGYTF. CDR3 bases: TGTGCCAGCCAACGGGACACGCGGACAGGCTACACCTTC.

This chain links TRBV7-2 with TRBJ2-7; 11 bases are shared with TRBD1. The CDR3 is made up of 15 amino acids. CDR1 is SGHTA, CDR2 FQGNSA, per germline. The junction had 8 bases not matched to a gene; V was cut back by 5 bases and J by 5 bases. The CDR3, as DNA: TGTGCCAGCAGCGCACCCGGGACAGGGGGTGACGAGCAGTACTTC. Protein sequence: CASSAPGTGGDEQYF.

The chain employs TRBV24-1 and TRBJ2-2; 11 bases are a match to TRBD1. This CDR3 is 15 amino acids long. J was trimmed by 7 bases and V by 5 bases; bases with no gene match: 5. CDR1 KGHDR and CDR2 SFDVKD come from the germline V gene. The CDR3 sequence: CATSGGQGVHGELFF. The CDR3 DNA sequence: TGTGCCACCAGTGGGGGACAGGGGGTTCACGGGGAGCTGTTTTTT.

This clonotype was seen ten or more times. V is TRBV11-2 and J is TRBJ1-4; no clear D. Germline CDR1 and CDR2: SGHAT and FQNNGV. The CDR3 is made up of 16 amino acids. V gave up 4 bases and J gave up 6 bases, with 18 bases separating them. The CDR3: CASSSPGGREYEKLFF. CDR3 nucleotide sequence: TGTGCCAGCAGCTCCCCAGGTGGTAGGGAGTATGAAAAACTGTTTTTT.

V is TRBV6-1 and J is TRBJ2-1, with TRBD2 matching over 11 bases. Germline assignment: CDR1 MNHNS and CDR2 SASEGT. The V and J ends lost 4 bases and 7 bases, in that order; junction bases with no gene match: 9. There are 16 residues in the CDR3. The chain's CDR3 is CASSGSGGAPRNEQFF. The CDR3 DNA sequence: TGTGCCAGCAGTGGTAGCGGGGGGGCTCCTAGGAATGAGCAGTTCTTC.

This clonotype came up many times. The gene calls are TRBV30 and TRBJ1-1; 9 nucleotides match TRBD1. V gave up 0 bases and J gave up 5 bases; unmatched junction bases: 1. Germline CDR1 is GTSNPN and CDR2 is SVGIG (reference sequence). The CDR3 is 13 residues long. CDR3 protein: CAWSVTGGTEAFF. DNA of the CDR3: TGTGCCTGGAGTGTGACAGGGGGTACTGAAGCTTTCTTT.

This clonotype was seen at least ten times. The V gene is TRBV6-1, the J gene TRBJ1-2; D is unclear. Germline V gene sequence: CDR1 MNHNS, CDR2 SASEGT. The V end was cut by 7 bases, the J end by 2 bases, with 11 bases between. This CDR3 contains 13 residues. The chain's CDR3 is CASNRIINYGYTF. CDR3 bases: TGTGCCAGCAATAGGATAATAAACTATGGCTACACCTTC.

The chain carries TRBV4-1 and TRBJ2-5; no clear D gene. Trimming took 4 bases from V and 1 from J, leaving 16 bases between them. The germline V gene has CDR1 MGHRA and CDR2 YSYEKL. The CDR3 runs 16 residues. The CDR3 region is CASSRDPSGGQETQYF. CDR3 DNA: TGCGCCAGCAGCCGCGACCCGTCGGGTGGCCAAGAGACCCAGTACTTC.

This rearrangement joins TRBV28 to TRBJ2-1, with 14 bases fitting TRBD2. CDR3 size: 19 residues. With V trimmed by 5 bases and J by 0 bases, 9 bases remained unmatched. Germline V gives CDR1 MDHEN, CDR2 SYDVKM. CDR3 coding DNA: TGTGCCAGCAGTCCACCCCCCGGGACTAGCGGGAGCTCCTACAATGAGCAGTTCTTC. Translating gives CASSPPPGTSGSSYNEQFF.

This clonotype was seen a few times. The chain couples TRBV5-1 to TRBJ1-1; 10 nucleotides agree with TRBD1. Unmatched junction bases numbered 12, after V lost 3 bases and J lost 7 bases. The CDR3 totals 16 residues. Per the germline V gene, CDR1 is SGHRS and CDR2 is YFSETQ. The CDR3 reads CASSSVPLTGGVEAFF. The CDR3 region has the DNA TGCGCCAGCAGCTCTGTGCCCCTGACAGGGGGCGTTGAAGCTTTCTTT.

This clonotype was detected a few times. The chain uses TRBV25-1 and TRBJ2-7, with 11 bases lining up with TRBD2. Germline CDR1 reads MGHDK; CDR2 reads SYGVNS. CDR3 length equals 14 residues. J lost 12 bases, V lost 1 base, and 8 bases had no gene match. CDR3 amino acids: CASSEFGLAGGLYF. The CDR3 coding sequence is TGTGCCAGCAGTGAATTTGGGCTAGCGGGAGGTCTGTACTTC.

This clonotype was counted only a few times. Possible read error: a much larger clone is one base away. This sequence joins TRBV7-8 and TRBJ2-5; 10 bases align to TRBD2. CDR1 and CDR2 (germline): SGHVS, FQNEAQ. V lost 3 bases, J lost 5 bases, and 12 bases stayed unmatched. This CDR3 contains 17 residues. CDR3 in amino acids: CASSFREGSGRFETQYF. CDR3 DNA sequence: TGTGCCAGCAGCTTTAGGGAGGGTAGCGGGAGGTTTGAGACCCAGTACTTC.

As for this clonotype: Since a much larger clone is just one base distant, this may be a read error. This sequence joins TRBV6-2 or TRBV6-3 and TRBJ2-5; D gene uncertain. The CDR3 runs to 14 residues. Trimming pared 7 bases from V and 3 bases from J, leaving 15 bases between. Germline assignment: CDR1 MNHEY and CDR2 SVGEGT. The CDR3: CASIRRYNEETQYF. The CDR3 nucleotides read TGTGCCAGCATCAGGCGGTACAACGAAGAGACCCAGTACTTC.

The CDR3 loop reads CAISAGQELETQYF. In DNA, the CDR3 is TGTGCCATCAGTGCGGGACAGGAACTTGAGACCCAGTACTTC. The J gene is TRBJ2-5, the V gene TRBV10-3; 8 positions agree with TRBD1. The J segment lost 5 bases and the V segment lost 4 bases, leaving 6 bases of the junction unmatched. This CDR3 region has 14 residues. Germline V gene sequence: CDR1 ENHRY, CDR2 SYGVKD.

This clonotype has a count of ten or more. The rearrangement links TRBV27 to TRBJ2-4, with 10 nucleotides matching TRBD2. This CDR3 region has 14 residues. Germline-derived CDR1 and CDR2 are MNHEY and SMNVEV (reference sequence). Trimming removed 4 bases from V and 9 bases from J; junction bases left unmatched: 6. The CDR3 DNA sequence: TGTGCCAGCAGTTCTAGCGGGAGCGGAACCATTCAGTACTTC. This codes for CASSSSGSGTIQYF.

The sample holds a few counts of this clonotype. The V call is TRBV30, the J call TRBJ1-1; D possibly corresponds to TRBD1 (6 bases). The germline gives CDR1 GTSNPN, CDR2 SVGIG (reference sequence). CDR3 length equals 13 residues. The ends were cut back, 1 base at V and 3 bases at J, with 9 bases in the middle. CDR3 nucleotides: TGTGCCTGGAGTGAAGGGGGGGACACTGAAGCTTTCTTT. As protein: CAWSEGGDTEAFF.

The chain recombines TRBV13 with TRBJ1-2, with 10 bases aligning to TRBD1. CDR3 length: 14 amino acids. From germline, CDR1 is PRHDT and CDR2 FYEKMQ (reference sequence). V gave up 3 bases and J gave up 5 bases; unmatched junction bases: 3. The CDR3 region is CASSFGDRGYGYTF. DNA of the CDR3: TGTGCCAGCAGCTTCGGGGACAGGGGATATGGCTACACCTTC.

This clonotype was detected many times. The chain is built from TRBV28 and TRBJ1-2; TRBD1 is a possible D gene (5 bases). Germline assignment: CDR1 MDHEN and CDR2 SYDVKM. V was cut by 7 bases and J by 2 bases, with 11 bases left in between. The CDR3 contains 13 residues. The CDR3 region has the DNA TGTGCCAGCACTAAGGGGACGAACTATGGCTACACCTTC. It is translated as CASTKGTNYGYTF.